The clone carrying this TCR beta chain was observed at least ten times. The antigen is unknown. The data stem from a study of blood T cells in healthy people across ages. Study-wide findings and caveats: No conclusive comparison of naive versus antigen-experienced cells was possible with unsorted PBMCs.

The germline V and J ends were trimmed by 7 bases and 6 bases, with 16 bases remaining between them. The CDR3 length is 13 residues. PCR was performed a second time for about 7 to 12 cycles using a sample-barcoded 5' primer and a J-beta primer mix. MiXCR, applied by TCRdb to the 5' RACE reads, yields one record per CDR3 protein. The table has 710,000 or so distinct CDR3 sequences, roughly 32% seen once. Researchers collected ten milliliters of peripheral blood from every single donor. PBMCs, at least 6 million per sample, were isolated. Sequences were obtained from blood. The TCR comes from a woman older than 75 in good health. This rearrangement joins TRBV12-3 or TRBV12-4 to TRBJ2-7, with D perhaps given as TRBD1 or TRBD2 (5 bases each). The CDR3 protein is CASTLRDHSEQYF. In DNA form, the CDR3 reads TGTGCCAGCACCCTCCGGGACCACTCCGAGCAGTACTTC.